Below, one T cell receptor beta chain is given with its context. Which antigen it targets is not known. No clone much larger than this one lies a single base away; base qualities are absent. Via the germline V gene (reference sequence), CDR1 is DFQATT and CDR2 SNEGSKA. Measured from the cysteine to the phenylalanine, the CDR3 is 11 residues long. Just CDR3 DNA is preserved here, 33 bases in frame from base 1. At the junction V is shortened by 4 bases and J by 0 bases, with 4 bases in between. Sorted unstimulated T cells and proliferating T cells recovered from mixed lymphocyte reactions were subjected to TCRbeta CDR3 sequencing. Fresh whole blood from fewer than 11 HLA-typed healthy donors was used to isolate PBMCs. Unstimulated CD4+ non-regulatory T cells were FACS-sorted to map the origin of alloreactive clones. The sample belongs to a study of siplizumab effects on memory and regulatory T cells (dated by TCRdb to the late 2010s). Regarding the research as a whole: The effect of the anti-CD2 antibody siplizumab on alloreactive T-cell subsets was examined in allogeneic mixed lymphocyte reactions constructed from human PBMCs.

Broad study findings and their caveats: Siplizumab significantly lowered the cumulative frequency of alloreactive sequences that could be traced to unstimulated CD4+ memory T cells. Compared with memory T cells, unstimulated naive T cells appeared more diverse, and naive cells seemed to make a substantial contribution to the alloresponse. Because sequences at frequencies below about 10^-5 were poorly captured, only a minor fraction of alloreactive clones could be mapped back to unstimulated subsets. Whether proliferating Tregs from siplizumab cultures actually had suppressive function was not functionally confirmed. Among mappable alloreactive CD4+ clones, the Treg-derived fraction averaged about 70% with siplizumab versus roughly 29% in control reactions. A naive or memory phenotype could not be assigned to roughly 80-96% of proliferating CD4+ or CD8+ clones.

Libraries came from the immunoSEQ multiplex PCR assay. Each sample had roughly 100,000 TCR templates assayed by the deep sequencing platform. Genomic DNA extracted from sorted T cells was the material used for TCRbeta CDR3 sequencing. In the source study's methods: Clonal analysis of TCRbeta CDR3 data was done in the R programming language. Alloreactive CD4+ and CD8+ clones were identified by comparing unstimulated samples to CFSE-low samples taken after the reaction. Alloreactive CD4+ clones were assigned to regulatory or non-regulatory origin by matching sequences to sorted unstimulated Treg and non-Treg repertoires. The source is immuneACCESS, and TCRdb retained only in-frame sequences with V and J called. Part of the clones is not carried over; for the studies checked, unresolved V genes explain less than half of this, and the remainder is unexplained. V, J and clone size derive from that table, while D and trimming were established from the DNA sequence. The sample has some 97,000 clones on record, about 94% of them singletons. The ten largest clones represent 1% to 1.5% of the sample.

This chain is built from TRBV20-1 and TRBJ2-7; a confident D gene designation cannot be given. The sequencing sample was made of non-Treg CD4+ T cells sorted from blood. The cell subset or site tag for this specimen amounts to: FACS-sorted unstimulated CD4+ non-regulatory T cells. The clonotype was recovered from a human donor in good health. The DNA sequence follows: TGCAGTGCTAAGAGCTCCTACGAGCAGTACTTC. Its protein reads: CSAKSSYEQYF.